The T cell receptor beta chain under discussion was sequenced for a study of early T cells in non-severe SARS-CoV-2 infection. Study-wide results and limits: A preference for anti-spike CD8 responses marked VDJdb matching, which missed private and CD4 specificities.

Individual cDNA molecules each received unique molecular identifiers attached to them. MiXCR was run by TCRdb on the 5' RACE reads, yielding one entry per CDR3 protein. The sample lists 80,000 or so distinct CDR3 sequences; around an eighth were seen once. CDR3 length equals 16 residues. Germline V gives CDR1 SGHVS, CDR2 FQNEAQ. With 5 bases clipped from V and 3 bases from J, the junction kept 8 bases outside the gene matches. This clonotype has ten or more counts. What it binds is not known. The V call is TRBV7-8, the J call TRBJ2-1, with 9 bases fitting TRBD1. The sequence was obtained from an adult who was a healthcare worker with PCR-confirmed SARS-CoV-2 infection or an uninfected control (not recorded which). The sample consisted of whole blood. The CDR3 coding sequence is TGTGCCAGCAGCCCGCACGGGACAGGGAACTACAATGAGCAGTTCTTC. This encodes CASSPHGTGNYNEQFF. Complete variable domain (other parts from reference TRBV7-8 and TRBJ2-1): GAGVSQSPRYKVAKRGQDVALRCDPISGHVSLFWYQQALGQGPEFLTYFQNEAQLDKSGLPSDRFFAERPEGSVSTLKIQRTQQEDSAVYLCASSPHGTGNYNEQFFGPGTRLTVL.